This T cell receptor beta chain was observed in a study of blood T cell repertoires in COVID-19. Study-level background: Sources were T cells, B-cell-depleted T cells, or PBMCs; the material itself was cDNA or gDNA.

The germline V and J ends were trimmed by 1 base and 0 bases, with 12 bases remaining between them. This CDR3 is built from 16 residues. Germline V lookup: CDR1 KGHSH, CDR2 LQKENI. Libraries were prepared by immunoSEQ multiplex PCR; TCRdb keeps only in-frame clonotypes and omits some of them. This repertoire shows 86,000 or so clones, 91% found once; its top ten account for 1.9%. The V call is TRBV18, the J call TRBJ1-1; possibly TRBD1 for D (6 bases). The TCR originated in a woman aged 45-59 years in a cohort sampled during active COVID-19. Sequenced material: peripheral blood. The CDR3 loop reads CASSPLGDTMNTEAFF. The CDR3 coding sequence is TGTGCCAGCTCACCACTTGGGGACACCATGAACACTGAAGCTTTCTTT.